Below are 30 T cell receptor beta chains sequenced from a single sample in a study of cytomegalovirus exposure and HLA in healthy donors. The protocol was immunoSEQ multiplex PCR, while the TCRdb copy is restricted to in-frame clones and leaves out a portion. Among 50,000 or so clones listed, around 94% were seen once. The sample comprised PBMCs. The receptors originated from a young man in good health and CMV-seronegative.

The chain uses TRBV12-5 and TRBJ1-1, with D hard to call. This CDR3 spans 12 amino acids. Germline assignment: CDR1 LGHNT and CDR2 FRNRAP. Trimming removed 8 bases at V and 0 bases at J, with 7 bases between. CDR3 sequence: CASSGLNTEAFF. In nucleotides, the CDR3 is TGTGCTAGTAGCGGCCTGAACACTGAAGCTTTCTTT.

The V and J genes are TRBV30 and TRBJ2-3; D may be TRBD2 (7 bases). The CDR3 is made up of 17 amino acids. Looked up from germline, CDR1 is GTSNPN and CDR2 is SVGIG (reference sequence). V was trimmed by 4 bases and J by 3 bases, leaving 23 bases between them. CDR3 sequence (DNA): TGTGCCTGGATTGGTAGCGGGTGGGGACATCAGACAGATACGCAGTATTTT. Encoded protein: CAWIGSGWGHQTDTQYF.

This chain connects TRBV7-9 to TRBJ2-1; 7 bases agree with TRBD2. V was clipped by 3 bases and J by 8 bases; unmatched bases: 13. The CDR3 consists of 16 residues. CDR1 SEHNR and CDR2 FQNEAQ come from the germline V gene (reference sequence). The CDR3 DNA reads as TGTGCCAGCAGCTTTTTAGGCGGGAGATTCAGCGATGAGCAGTTCTTC. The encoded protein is CASSFLGGRFSDEQFF.

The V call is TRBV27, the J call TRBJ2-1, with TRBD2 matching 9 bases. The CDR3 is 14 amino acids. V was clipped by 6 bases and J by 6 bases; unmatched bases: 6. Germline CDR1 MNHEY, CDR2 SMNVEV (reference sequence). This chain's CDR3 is CASSIAGEGNEQFF. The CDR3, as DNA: TGTGCCAGCAGCATAGCGGGAGAGGGCAATGAGCAGTTCTTC.

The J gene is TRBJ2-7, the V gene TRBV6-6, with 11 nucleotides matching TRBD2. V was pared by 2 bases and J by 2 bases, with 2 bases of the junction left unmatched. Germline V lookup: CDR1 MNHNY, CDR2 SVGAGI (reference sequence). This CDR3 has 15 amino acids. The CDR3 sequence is CASSYLLAGAYEQYF. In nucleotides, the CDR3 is TGTGCCAGCAGTTACCTACTAGCGGGAGCCTACGAGCAGTACTTC.

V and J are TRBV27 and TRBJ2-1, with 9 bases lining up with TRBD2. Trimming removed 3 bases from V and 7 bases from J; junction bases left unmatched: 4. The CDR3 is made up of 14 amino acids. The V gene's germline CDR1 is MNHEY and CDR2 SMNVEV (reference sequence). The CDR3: CASSLTSGGNEQFF. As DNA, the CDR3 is TGTGCCAGCAGTTTGACTAGCGGTGGGAATGAGCAGTTCTTC.

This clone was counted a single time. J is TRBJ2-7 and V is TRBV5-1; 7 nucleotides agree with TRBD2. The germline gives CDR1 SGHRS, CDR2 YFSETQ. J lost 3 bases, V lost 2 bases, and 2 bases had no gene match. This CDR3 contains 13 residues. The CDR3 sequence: CASSLGLDYEQYF. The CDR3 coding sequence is TGCGCCAGCAGCTTAGGACTAGACTACGAGCAGTACTTC.

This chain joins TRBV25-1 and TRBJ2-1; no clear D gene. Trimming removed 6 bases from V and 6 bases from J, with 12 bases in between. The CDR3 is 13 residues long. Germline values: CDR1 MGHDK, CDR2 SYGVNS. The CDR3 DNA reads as TGTGCCAGCAGCCCTATACCAGGCAATGAGCAGTTCTTC. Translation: CASSPIPGNEQFF.

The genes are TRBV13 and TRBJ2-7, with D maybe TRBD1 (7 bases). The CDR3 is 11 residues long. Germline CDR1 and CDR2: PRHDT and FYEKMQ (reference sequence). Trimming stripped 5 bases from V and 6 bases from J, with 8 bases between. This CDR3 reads CASSQGGEQYF. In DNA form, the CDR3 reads TGTGCCAGCAGCCAGGGGGGCGAGCAGTACTTC.

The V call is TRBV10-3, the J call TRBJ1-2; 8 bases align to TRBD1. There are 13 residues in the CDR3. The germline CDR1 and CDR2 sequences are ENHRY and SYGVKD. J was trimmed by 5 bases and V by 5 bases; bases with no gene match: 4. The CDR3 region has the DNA TGTGCCATCAGTAAGGACAGGGATTATGGCTACACCTTC. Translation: CAISKDRDYGYTF.

In DNA, the CDR3 is TGTGCCAGCAGCTGGGACAGGGGTCCCCTTAGGGGCTACACCTTC. It encodes CASSWDRGPLRGYTF. The chain couples TRBV5-4 to TRBJ1-2; 10 bases line up with TRBD1. Unmatched junction bases numbered 10, after V lost 3 bases and J lost 8 bases. Germline V lookup: CDR1 SGHNT, CDR2 YYREEE (reference sequence). CDR3 length: 15 residues.

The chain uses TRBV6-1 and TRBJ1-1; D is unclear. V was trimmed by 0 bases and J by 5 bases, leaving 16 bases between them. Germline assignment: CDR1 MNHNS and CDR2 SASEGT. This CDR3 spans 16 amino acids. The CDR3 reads CASSEAQRVPPTEAFF. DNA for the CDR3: TGTGCCAGCAGTGAAGCGCAGCGGGTTCCTCCGACTGAAGCTTTCTTT.

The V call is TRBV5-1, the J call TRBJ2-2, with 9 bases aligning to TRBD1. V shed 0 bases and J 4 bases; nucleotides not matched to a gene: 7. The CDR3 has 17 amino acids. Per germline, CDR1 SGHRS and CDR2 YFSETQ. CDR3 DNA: TGCGCCAGCAGCTTGGCCCCGGGACAGGGATCCACCGGGGAGCTGTTTTTT. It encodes CASSLAPGQGSTGELFF. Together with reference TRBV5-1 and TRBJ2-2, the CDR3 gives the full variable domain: KAGVTQTPRYLIKTRGQQVTLSCSPISGHRSVSWYQQTPGQGLQFLFEYFSETQRNKGNFPGRFSGRQFSNSRSEMNVSTLELGDSALYLCASSLAPGQGSTGELFFGEGSRLTVL.

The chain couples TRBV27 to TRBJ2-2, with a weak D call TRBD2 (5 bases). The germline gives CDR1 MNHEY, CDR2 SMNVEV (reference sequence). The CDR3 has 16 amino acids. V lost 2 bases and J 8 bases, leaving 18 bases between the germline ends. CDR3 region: CASSLRSAARRGELFF. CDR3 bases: TGTGCCAGCAGTTTAAGGTCAGCGGCCCGCCGGGGGGAGCTGTTTTTT.

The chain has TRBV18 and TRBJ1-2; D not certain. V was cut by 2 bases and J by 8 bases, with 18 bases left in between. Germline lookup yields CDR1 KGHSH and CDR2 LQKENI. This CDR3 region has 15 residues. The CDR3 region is CASSPGRKQSIGYTF. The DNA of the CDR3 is TGTGCCAGCTCACCAGGCAGGAAACAGTCTATCGGCTACACCTTC.

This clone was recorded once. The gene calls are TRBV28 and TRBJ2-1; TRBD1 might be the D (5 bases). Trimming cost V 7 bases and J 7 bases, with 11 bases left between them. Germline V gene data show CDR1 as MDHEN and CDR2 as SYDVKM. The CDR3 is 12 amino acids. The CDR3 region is CASKGFMNEQFF. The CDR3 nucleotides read TGTGCCAGCAAGGGGTTTATGAATGAGCAGTTCTTC.

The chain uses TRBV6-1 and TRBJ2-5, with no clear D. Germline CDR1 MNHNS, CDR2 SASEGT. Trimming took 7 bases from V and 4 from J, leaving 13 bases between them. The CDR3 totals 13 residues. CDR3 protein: CASTLDARETQYF. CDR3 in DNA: TGTGCCAGCACCTTAGATGCCCGAGAGACCCAGTACTTC.

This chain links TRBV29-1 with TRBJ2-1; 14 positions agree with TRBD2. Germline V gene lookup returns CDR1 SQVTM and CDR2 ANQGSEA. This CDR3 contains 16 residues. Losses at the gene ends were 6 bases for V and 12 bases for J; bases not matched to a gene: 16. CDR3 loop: CSVGLAGGQKMKGQFF. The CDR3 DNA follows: TGCAGCGTCGGACTAGCGGGAGGTCAAAAAATGAAGGGGCAGTTCTTC.

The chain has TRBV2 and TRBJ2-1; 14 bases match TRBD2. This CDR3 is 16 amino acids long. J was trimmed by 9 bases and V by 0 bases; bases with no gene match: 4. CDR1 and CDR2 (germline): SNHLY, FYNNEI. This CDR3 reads CASSEAGLAGVVEQFF. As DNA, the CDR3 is TGTGCCAGCAGTGAAGCGGGACTAGCGGGAGTTGTTGAGCAGTTCTTC.

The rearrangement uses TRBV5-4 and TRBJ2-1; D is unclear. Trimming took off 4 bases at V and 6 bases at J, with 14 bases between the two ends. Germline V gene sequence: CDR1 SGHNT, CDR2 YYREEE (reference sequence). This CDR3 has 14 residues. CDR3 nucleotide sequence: TGTGCCAGCAGCCTATCCACCCTTACCAATGAGCAGTTCTTC. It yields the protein CASSLSTLTNEQFF.

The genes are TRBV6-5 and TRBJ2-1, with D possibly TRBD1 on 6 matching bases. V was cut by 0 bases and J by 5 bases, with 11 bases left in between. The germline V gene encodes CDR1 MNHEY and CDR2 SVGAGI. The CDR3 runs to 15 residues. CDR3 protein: CASSYSGTLNNEQFF. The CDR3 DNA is TGTGCCAGCAGTTACTCGGGGACACTTAACAATGAGCAGTTCTTC.

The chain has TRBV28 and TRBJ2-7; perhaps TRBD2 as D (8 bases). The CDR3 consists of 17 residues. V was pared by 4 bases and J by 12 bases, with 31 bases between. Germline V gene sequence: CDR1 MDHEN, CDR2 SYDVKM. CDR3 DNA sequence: TGTGCCAGCAGTTCACTTACCAATCCCCGGGAGGGGGCTTGTCGGTACTTC. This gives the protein CASSSLTNPREGACRYF. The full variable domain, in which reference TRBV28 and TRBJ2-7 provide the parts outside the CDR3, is DVKVTQSSRYLVKRTGEKVFLECVQDMDHENMFWYRQDPGLGLRLIYFSYDVKMKEKGDIPEGYSVSREKKERFSLILESASTNQTSMYLCASSSLTNPREGACRYFGPGTRLTVT.

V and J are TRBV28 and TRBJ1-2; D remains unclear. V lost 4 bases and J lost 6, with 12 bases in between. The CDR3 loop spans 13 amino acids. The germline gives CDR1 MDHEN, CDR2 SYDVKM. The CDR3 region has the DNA TGTGCCAGCAGTTCCGACACTCTCAATGGCTACACCTTC. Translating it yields CASSSDTLNGYTF.

The CDR3 DNA sequence: TGCGCCAGCGGATCGGGACAGGAGAACACTGAAGCTTTCTTT. The encoded protein is CASGSGQENTEAFF. V is TRBV10-1 and J is TRBJ1-1; 8 bases agree with TRBD1. This CDR3 has 14 residues. V lost 8 bases, J lost 1 base, and 6 bases stayed unmatched. The germline V gene encodes CDR1 WNHNN and CDR2 SYGVQD (reference sequence).

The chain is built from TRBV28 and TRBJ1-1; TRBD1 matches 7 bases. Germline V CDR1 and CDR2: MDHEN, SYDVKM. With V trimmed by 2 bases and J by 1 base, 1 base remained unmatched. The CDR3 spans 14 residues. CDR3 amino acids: CASSLQGGNTEAFF. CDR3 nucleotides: TGTGCCAGCAGTTTACAGGGGGGGAACACTGAAGCTTTCTTT.

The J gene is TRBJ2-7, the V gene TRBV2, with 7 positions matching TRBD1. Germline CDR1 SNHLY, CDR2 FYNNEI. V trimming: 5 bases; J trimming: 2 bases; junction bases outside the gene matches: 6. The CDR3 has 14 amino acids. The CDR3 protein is CASSIRQGPYEQYF. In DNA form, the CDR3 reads TGTGCCAGCAGTATTCGACAGGGTCCCTACGAGCAGTACTTC.

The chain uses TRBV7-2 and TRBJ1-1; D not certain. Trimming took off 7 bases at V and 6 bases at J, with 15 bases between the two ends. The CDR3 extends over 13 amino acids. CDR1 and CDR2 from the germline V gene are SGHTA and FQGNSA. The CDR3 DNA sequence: TGTGCCAGCAACCCCGCGGGAGGGTCTGAAGCTTTCTTT. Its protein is CASNPAGGSEAFF.

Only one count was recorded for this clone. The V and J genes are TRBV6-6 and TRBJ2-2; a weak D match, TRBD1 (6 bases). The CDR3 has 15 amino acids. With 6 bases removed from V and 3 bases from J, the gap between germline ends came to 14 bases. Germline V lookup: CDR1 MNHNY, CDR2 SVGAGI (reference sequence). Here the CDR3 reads CASRPGQYHTGELFF. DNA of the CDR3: TGTGCCAGCAGGCCCGGACAGTATCACACCGGGGAGCTGTTTTTT.

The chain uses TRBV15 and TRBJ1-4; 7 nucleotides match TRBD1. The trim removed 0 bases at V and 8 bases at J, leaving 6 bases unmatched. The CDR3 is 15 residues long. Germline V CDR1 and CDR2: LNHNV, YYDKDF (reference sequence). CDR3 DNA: TGTGCCACCAGCAGAGAGACAGGGTTTGGGGAAAAACTGTTTTTT. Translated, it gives CATSRETGFGEKLFF.

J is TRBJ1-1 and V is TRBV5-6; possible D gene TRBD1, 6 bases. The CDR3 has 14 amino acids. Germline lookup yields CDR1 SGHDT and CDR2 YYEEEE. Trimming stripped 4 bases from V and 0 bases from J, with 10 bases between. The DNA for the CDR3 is TGTGCCAGCAGCCAATACAGGGTGAACACTGAAGCTTTCTTT. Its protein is CASSQYRVNTEAFF.